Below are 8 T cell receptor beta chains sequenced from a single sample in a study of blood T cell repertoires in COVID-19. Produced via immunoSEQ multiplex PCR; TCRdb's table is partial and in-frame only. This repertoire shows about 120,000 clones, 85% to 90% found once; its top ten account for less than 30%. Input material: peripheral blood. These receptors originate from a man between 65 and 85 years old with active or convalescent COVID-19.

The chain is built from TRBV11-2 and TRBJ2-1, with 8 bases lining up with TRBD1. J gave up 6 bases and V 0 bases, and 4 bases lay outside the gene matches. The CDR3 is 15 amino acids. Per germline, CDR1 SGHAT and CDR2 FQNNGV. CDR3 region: CASSLDLGTGNEQFF. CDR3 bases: TGTGCCAGCAGCTTAGATTTGGGGACAGGCAATGAGCAGTTCTTC.

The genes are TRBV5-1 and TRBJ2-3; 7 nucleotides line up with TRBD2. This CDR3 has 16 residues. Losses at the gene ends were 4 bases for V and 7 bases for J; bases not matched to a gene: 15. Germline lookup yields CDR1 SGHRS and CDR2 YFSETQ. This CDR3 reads CASSTGEAGLQNTQYF. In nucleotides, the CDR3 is TGCGCCAGCAGCACAGGAGAAGCGGGATTACAAAATACGCAGTATTTT.

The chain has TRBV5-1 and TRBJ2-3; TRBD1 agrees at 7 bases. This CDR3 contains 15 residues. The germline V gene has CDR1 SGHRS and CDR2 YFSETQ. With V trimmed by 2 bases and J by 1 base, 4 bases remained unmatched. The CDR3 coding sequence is TGCGCCAGCAGCTTTCAGGGGGATCGCACAGATACGCAGTATTTT. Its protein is CASSFQGDRTDTQYF.

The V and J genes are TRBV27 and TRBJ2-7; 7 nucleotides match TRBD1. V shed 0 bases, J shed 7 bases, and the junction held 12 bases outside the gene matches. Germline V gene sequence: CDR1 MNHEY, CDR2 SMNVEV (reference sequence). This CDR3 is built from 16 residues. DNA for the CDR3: TGTGCCAGCAGTTTATCGCTGGGACAGCCACTACAAGAGCAGTACTTC. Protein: CASSLSLGQPLQEQYF.

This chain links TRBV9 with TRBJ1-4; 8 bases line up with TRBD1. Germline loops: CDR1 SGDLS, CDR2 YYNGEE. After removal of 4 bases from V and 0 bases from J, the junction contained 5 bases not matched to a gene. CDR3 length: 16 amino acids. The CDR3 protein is CASSIGTGATNEKLFF. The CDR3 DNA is TGTGCCAGCAGCATCGGGACAGGTGCAACTAATGAAAAACTGTTTTTT.

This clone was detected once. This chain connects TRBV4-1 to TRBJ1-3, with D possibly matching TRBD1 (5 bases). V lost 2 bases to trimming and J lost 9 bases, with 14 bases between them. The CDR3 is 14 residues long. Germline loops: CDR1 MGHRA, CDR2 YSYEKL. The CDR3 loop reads CASSQMGGWSTIYF. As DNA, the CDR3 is TGCGCCAGCAGCCAAATGGGGGGATGGAGCACCATATATTTT.

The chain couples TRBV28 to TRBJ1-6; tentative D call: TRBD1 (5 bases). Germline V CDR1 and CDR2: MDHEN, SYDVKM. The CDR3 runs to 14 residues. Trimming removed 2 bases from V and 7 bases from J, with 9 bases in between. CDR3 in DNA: TGTGCCAGCAGTTTAGAACAGGAGAATTCACCCCTCCACTTT. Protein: CASSLEQENSPLHF.

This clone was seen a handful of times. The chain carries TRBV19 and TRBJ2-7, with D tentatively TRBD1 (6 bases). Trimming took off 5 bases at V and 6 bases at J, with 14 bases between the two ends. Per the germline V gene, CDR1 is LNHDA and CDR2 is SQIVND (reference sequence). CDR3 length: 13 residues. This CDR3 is CASSVKQGPEQYF. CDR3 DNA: TGTGCCAGTAGTGTCAAACAGGGACCCGAGCAGTACTTC.